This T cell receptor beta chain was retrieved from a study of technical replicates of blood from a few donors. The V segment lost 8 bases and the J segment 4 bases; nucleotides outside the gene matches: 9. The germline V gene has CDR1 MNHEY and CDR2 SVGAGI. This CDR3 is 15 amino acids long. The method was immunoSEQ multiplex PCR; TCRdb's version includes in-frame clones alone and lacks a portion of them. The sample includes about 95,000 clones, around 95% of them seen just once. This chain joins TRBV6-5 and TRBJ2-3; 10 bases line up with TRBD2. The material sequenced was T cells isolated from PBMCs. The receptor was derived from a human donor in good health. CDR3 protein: CASGLAGAHPDTQYF. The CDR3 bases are TGTGCCAGCGGGCTAGCGGGAGCCCACCCAGATACGCAGTATTTT.